This TCR beta chain was sequenced in a study of identical twins. Study-wide results and caveats: Cross-sectional statistical analysis was relied on for the conclusions, without the same donors being followed. Twin sharing of out-of-frame TCR alpha was underestimated by models in monozygotic pairs.

J lost 2 bases, V lost 5 bases, and 2 bases had no gene match. The length of the CDR3 is 13 residues. Germline V lookup: CDR1 SEHNR, CDR2 FQNEAQ (reference sequence). Each cDNA held unique molecular identifiers, and template switching gave it a universal primer site. TCRdb reprocessed the 5' RACE reads via MiXCR and lists one record per CDR3 protein. The repertoire holds around 480,000 distinct CDR3 sequences, with 12% to 15% as singletons. This clonotype has ten or more counts. The antigen is unknown. The sample was also reused in another study, on yellow fever vaccine responses in identical twins.

The receptor's source is a woman aged 18-30 years in good health. The chain joins TRBV7-9 to TRBJ1-2; 7 positions match TRBD1. The sample comprised CD4+ T cells sorted from blood. The CDR3 region has the DNA TGTGCCAGCAGCCCGGGACAGAACTATGGCTACACCTTC. Protein sequence: CASSPGQNYGYTF.